Listed below are T cell receptor beta chains from one sample, sequenced in a study of T cell responses to AZD1222 COVID-19 vaccine. TCRdb's table, derived via immunoSEQ multiplex PCR, lists solely in-frame clones and lacks some. The sample has 150,000 to 200,000 clones; about 88% are singletons. The material sequenced was peripheral blood, taken 28 days after the second AZD1222 dose. All receptors derive from an adult who received the AZD1222 COVID-19 vaccine. Each CDR3 is given with its conserved first and last residue. A D gene is named only where the DNA matches it firmly. Not every row has a clone size; where given, it reads once, few, many or a size class.

>14|TRBV19|TRBJ1-5|-|few
TGTGCCAGTAGTATCACAGGGAGCAATCAGCCCCAGCATTTT
CASSITGSNQPQHF
>14|TRBV11-2|TRBJ2-7|-|-
TGTGCCAGCAGCTTAGCAGAGGGGGTCTACGAGCAGTACTTC
CASSLAEGVYEQYF
>15|TRBV5-1|TRBJ1-4|TRBD1|once
TGCGCCAGCAGCCGTGGGACAGGGGATAATGAAAAACTGTTTTTT
CASSRGTGDNEKLFF
>14|TRBV4-1|TRBJ1-2|-|-
TGCGCCAGCAGCCAATCGACAGGTAACTATGGCTACACCTTC
CASSQSTGNYGYTF
>14|TRBV27|TRBJ1-2|TRBD1|-
TGTGCCAGCAGTTCAAACAGGGGAGCCTATGGCTACACCTTC
CASSSNRGAYGYTF
>13|TRBV2|TRBJ1-1|-|-
TGTGCCAGCAGTGTTCTGGGGGCGACTGAAGCTTTCTTT
CASSVLGATEAFF
>16|TRBV28|TRBJ1-1|-|-
TGTGCCAGCAGTTCCTCGCGCTGGGGTACTGGAGGTGAAGCTTTCTTT
CASSSSRWGTGGEAFF
>14|TRBV19|TRBJ1-2|-|-
TGTGCCAGTAGTAGGCAAATGGCTAGCTATGGCTACACCTTC
CASSRQMASYGYTF
>13|TRBV5-1|TRBJ1-1|-|-
TGCGCCAGCAGCTCGCCGACAGCTAGAGTAGCTTTCTTT
CASSSPTARVAFF
>13|TRBV30|TRBJ1-4|-|-
TGTGCCCAGCTCAAGATGGAGGATGAAAAACTGTTTTTT
CAQLKMEDEKLFF
>12|TRBV27|TRBJ1-5|-|-
TGTGCCAGCAGCCCTACAGGCTTGACCCAGCATTTT
CASSPTGLTQHF
>17|TRBV19|TRBJ2-1|TRBD2|-
TGTGCCACCCAGGGACTAGCGGGGGGCAGCTCCTACAATGAGCAGTTCTTC
CATQGLAGGSSYNEQFF
>17|TRBV7-9|TRBJ2-6|TRBD1|-
TGTGCCAGCAGTCGCGGGACAGGGGGCTCTGGGGCCAACGTCCTGACTTTC
CASSRGTGGSGANVLTF
>15|TRBV7-9|TRBJ2-3|-|-
TGTGCCAGCAGCTTAGGTAGCGATGAGGCAGATACGCAGTATTTT
CASSLGSDEADTQYF
>15|TRBV19|TRBJ2-1|TRBD1|few
TGTGCCAGTAGGCCTCCCGGGACAGGGTTCAATGAGCAGTTCTTC
CASRPPGTGFNEQFF
>15|TRBV7-2|TRBJ2-1|TRBD2|-
TGTGCCAGCAGCTTCCGACTAGCGGGCGACAATGAGCAGTTCTTC
CASSFRLAGDNEQFF
>15|TRBV9|TRBJ2-1|TRBD2|-
TGTGCCAGCAGCGTTACAGCGGGAGTGGACAATGAGCAGTTCTTC
CASSVTAGVDNEQFF
>15|TRBV7-9|TRBJ1-5|-|-
TGTGCCAGCAGCTCCAACCAGGGCGGAGGACAGCCCCAGCATTTT
CASSSNQGGGQPQHF
>17|TRBV25-1|TRBJ2-4|-|-
TGTGCCAGCAGTGAATTAGGGCAACTGAGGTCCAAAAACATTCAGTACTTC
CASSELGQLRSKNIQYF
>13|TRBV27|TRBJ2-6|-|-
TGTGCCAGCAGTTTATCGTGGGCCAACGTCCTGACTTTC
CASSLSWANVLTF
>16|TRBV4-2|TRBJ1-6|-|-
TGTGCCAGCAGGCCAAACCTGGCCGGGGGGACTTCACCCCTCCACTTT
CASRPNLAGGTSPLHF
>13|TRBV6-5|TRBJ1-6|-|-
TGTGCCAGCAGGGACAGTTATAATTCACCCCTCCACTTT
CASRDSYNSPLHF
>14|TRBV7-3|TRBJ2-1|-|-
TGTGCCAGCAGCTACATGGGCCTCCCTAATGAGCAGTTCTTC
CASSYMGLPNEQFF
>14|TRBV7-2|TRBJ2-5|-|-
TGTGCCAGCAGCTTAGGAGGGGGGACAGAGACCCAGTACTTC
CASSLGGGTETQYF
>18|TRBV15|TRBJ1-6|-|-
TGTGCCACCAGCAGAGATCGGGTTTCCTCGGGATATAATTCACCCCTCCACTTT
CATSRDRVSSGYNSPLHF
>18|TRBV3-1/TRBV3-2|TRBJ2-5|-|-
TGTGCCAGCAGCCAAGTGAGAGGAAAAGCGAAGGACCAAGAGACCCAGTACTTC
CASSQVRGKAKDQETQYF
>17|TRBV21-1|TRBJ1-6|-|-
TGTGCCAGCAGCAAAGTCCGAGGGGACAGGGGGGATTCACCCCTCCACTTT
CASSKVRGDRGDSPLHF
>15|TRBV5-1|TRBJ2-7|-|-
TGCGCCAGCAGCTTCGTCCGGGACCCATCTTACGAGCAGTACTTC
CASSFVRDPSYEQYF
>16|TRBV6-1|TRBJ2-7|TRBD2|-
TGTGCCAGCAGTGAGAGTGGGACTAGTGGATACTACGAGCAGTACTTC
CASSESGTSGYYEQYF
>15|TRBV3-1/TRBV3-2|TRBJ1-1|TRBD1|-
TGTGCCAGCAGCCGGGGACAGGGGGCAGGCACTGAAGCTTTCTTT
CASSRGQGAGTEAFF
>14|TRBV5-1|TRBJ1-4|-|-
TGCGCCAGCAGAAGCGGCGGGACGGGCGAAAAACTGTTTTTT
CASRSGGTGEKLFF
>13|TRBV28|TRBJ2-2|-|-
TGTGCCAGCAGCGGGGGGAACACCGGGGAGCTGTTTTTT
CASSGGNTGELFF
>16|TRBV28|TRBJ2-5|TRBD1|-
TGTGCCAGCAGTTTACCAGGGGGATCCGGGCAAGAGACCCAGTACTTC
CASSLPGGSGQETQYF
>16|TRBV5-1|TRBJ2-2|TRBD2|-
TGCGCCAGCAGCTTGGGAATAGCGGGGGTCACCGGGGAGCTGTTTTTT
CASSLGIAGVTGELFF
>13|TRBV10-2|TRBJ1-5|TRBD1|-
TGCGCCAGCACCGACAGGGTCGGACAGCCCCAGCATTTT
CASTDRVGQPQHF
>15|TRBV11-3|TRBJ1-5|TRBD1|-
TGTGCCAGCAGCTTGCCGACAGGGCGTAATCAGCCCCAGCATTTT
CASSLPTGRNQPQHF
>13|TRBV11-2|TRBJ2-1|-|-
TGTGCCAGCAGCTTGAACTGGGACAATGAGCAGTTCTTC
CASSLNWDNEQFF